This paragraph reports one T cell receptor beta chain. Its antigen is not yet known. No much larger clone is present one base from it, and per-base qualities are unavailable. This specimen comes from a study of T cell responses to AZD1222 COVID-19 vaccine (dated by TCRdb to the early 2020s). For the wider study: AZD1222 recipients given second doses at about 4 weeks or at about 12 weeks were pooled, since spike-specific TCR depth and breadth were not found to differ between the two schedules. Enrollment into the trials was organized by age into subgroups of 18-55, 56-69 and 70-plus years, and those subgroups contained roughly 150, 30 and 60 TCR-sequenced participants, respectively. TCR sequencing covered 230 or so trial participants: 200 to 220 given two doses of AZD1222 and about 26 given two doses of MenACWY control vaccine.

The CDR3 regions of human TCRbeta chains were analyzed by immunosequencing. The authors' pipeline ran thus. TCRs in the repertoires were matched against a reference library of SARS-CoV-2-specific TCRs that had been generated with the MIRA antigen-specificity platform. Breadth was defined as the fraction of unique TCRs that were SARS-CoV-2-associated, and depth was defined as the fraction of total T cells that were SARS-CoV-2-associated. Using the MIRA data, each spike-specific TCR was mapped to the spike region that the TCR reacts to and placed in a CD4 or CD8 class. Log10-transformed breadth and depth values were compared by one-way ANOVA with Sidak's multiple comparisons tests. Not all clones reach the TCRdb copy of this immuneACCESS table, which keeps in-frame sequences only. Checked studies attribute under half of the gap to unresolved V genes and leave the rest unexplained. Clonal size and the V and J genes are those of that table, whereas D and trimming came from the DNA. Across this sample there are more than 100,000 clones, with more than 75% seen only once. The ten largest clones represent 7% to 9% of the sample.

Trimming costs V 5 bases and J 4 bases, and their ends lie 14 bases apart. Via the germline V gene, CDR1 is SGHNT and CDR2 YENEEA. The CDR3 has 14 amino acids, counting the end cysteine and phenylalanine. Kept here is only the CDR3 DNA, which spans 42 bases and is read in frame from base 1. The sample's time point, from its label and the paper: baseline before first vaccination. The vaccinee samples were drawn from two UK trials, COV001 and COV002, one of which was a single-blind randomized controlled phase 2/3 trial testing AZD1222 (ChAdOx1 nCoV-19) in healthy adults. For TCRbeta chain sequencing, PBMC samples were collected from trial participants at day 0 and at day 28 after the second dose. Summary of the overall study and its limitations: CD4 TCRs associated with the vaccine covered the entire spike protein, and the dominant responses were in regions 160-218 and 743-854. After two AZD1222 doses, both the breadth and the depth of spike-specific TCRs were significantly higher than at day 0 and than in MenACWY recipients. Conclusions about previously exposed vaccinees are limited, since just 5 or 6 AZD1222 recipients were seropositive for SARS-CoV-2 at baseline. Reportedly, almost half of the unique spike-specific TCRs recognized epitopes lying outside the regions that are mutated in the B.1.351 and B.1.1.7 variants. Participants were mostly white British, with more females than males. The authors suggested clonal diversity may have been underestimated. No day 14 peak-response samples were available, so repertoires were characterized only after the peak T cell response. The 56-69-year group was small, and its depth increase did not reach significance, likely because of low power.

The origin of this receptor is an adult in good health. The V and J segments used are TRBV11-3 and TRBJ1-1, with TRBD1 as a weak D call on 6 bases. Specimen: peripheral blood, collected on day 0 of AZD1222 vaccination. The DNA reads as follows: TGTGCCAGCAGCCCCGGGGGGGCGCGCACTGAAGCTTTCTTT. Translated, this is CASSPGGARTEAFF.